This TCR beta chain originates from a study of siplizumab effects on memory and regulatory T cells. Germline V lookup: CDR1 LNHDA, CDR2 SQIVND (reference sequence). This CDR3 contains 13 residues. Trimming took 8 bases from V and 0 from J, leaving 8 bases between them. This clone was observed once. Its antigen is not identified. Findings and limits, study-wide: Reactions containing siplizumab showed mappable alloreactive CD4+ clones averaging approximately 75% Treg-derived, versus 25% to 30% in controls. Naive T cells apparently outstripped memory cells in diversity and seemed major alloresponse contributors. Siplizumab brought about a significant reduction in alloreactive sequences traceable to unstimulated CD4+ memory cells.

Profiling relied on immunoSEQ multiplex PCR, and the TCRdb table lists in-frame clones only, not all of them. The table has approximately 60,000 clones, around 80% seen once. This chain links TRBV19 with TRBJ1-3; D unresolved. The sequencing sample was made of memory CD4+ T cells sorted from blood. This clonotype was sampled from a human donor in good health. CDR3: CASVLNSGNTIYF. The CDR3 nucleotides read TGTGCCAGTGTCCTGAACTCTGGAAACACCATATATTTT.